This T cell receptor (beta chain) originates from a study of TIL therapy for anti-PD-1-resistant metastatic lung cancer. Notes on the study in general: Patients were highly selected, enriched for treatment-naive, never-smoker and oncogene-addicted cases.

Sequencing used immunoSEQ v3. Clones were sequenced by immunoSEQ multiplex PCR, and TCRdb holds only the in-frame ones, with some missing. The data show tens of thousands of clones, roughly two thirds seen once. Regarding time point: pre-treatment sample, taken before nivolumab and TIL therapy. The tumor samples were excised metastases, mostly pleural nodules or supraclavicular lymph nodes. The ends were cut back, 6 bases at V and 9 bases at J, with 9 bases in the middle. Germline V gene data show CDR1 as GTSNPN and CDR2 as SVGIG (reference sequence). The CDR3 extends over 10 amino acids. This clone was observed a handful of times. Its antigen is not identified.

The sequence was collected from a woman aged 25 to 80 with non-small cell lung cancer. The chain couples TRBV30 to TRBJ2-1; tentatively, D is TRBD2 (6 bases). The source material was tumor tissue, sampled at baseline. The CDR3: CACSGSEQFF. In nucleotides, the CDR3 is TGTGCCTGTAGCGGTTCTGAGCAGTTCTTC.